This T cell receptor (beta chain) was profiled in a study of blood T cell repertoires in COVID-19. Study background: Some COVID-19 samples were acute and others convalescent; all came from the United States, Italy and Spain. Nucleic acid was either cDNA or gDNA, and it came from T cells, B-cell-depleted T cells, or PBMCs.

The CDR3 covers 17 residues. In germline, CDR1 is SGDLS, CDR2 YYNGEE. V dropped 4 bases and J dropped 2 bases, with 21 bases sitting between them. Original processing methods: Reference gene primer amplification in the assay estimated nucleated cell counts. Sequencing was performed with immunoSEQ multiplex PCR; in TCRdb, only in-frame clones are kept and a portion is missing. V and J calls and clone size follow that table, whereas D and trimming were derived from the DNA. The sample yields roughly 120,000 clones, around 80% seen once. The clonotype comes from a human donor in a cohort sampled during active or convalescent COVID-19. Material for sequencing was peripheral blood. The chain combines TRBV9 with TRBJ2-5; D perhaps matches TRBD1 (5 bases). The CDR3, as DNA: TGTGCCAGCAGCTCCTCAACGGCGATCAGGGCACAAGAGACCCAGTACTTC. Its protein is CASSSSTAIRAQETQYF.